The clone carrying this T cell receptor beta chain was detected a few times. The entirety of the isolated RNA underwent reverse transcription, so expressed TCRB transcripts were sequenced. Clones were sequenced by immunoSEQ multiplex PCR, and TCRdb holds only the in-frame ones, with some missing. The table lists 860,000 or so clones, roughly a sixth of them singletons. This sample stems from a study of beta chain features in type 1 diabetes. The CDR3 runs to 14 residues. V was trimmed by 5 bases and J by 5 bases, leaving 15 bases between them. Germline lookup yields CDR1 KGHSH and CDR2 LQKENI. Sequenced: naive CD4+ T cells from blood. This TCR was recovered from a woman in her late teens or twenties in good health. V and J are TRBV18 and TRBJ1-2; a possible D gene is TRBD1 (5 bases). This CDR3 is CASSARSGTYGYTF. CDR3 DNA sequence: TGTGCCAGCTCAGCAAGATCAGGGACGTATGGCTACACCTTC.